This T cell receptor (beta chain) was sequenced during a study of cytomegalovirus exposure and HLA in healthy donors. Trimming cost V 0 bases and J 8 bases, with 21 bases left between them. CDR1 is LGHNA, CDR2 YNFKEQ, per germline. The CDR3 loop spans 17 amino acids. 60 Vbeta and 13 Jbeta primers were used in PCR. TCRdb's table, derived via immunoSEQ multiplex PCR, lists solely in-frame clones and lacks some. Here the sample spans around 150,000 clones, 65% to 85% being singletons. The sequence came from a woman between 40 and 50 years old in good health and CMV-seropositive. Sequenced: PBMCs. This chain connects TRBV4-2 to TRBJ2-3; D call uncertain. The CDR3 loop is CASSQDSNPLSWSTQYF. CDR3 nucleotides: TGTGCCAGCAGCCAAGATTCGAACCCCCTGTCATGGAGTACGCAGTATTTT.